A single T cell receptor beta chain is shown here with its context. This clonotype was seen ten or more times. The antigen it binds to is not known. No base qualities exist here, and no much larger clone lies one base off it. Data came from an Illumina HiSeq 2500. Quantitative 5'-RACE with molecular barcodes was the method used to prepare the TCR beta libraries. The authors' analysis ran thus. To identify disease-linked TCR variants, a new computational method was used, one built on a probabilistic model of VDJ rearrangement. The public reads were quality trimmed at Q25 with fastp and then assembled into clones with MiXCR by TCRdb, keeping productive beta chains. Each CDR3 protein gets just one entry, which takes the most common genes and DNA from the rows behind it. Here the V and J calls rest on TCRdb's processing, not on the authors' analysis. Across this sample there are roughly 440,000 distinct CDR3 sequences, with roughly 17% seen only once. The ten largest clones take up just over 1% of the sample.

These data originate in a study of CD8 T cells in ankylosing spondylitis (dated 2017 in TCRdb). Some background on the complete study: T cell receptor beta repertoires were profiled in healthy donors and ankylosing spondylitis patients so that disease-linked TCR variants could be found. The whole study cohort included 108 healthy donors and over 20 ankylosing spondylitis patients. Peripheral blood samples were taken, and synovial fluid was additionally collected from ankylosing spondylitis patients.

The study at large found these results: A TCR beta motif made up of seven or eight highly homologous amino acid variants appeared to be characteristic of blood from ankylosing spondylitis patients. Some motif variants were previously reported in synovial fluid and blood of reactive arthritis patients, suggesting common disease-initiation mechanisms. The disease-linked clones were reported as significantly enriched in matched synovial fluid samples from ankylosing spondylitis patients. In peripheral blood, the disease-linked clones were found at relatively low frequencies and had a CD8+ phenotype.

The germline V gene specifies MDHEN as CDR1 and SYDVKM as CDR2. The CDR3, from cysteine to phenylalanine, totals 14 residues. The read is trimmed to its CDR3 DNA, 42 bases read in frame from base 1. Trimmed from V: 2 bases; trimmed from J: 7 bases; junction bases lacking a gene match: 7. Sequenced: blood, either unsorted or a sorted T cell fraction (not recorded which). The chain joins TRBV28 to TRBJ1-2; TRBD1 fits 7 bases in the junction. This TCR was recovered from a male donor with ankylosing spondylitis. The CDR3 region has the sequence CASSLETGRRGYTF. The bases read TGTGCCAGCAGTTTAGAGACAGGGCGACGTGGCTACACCTTC.